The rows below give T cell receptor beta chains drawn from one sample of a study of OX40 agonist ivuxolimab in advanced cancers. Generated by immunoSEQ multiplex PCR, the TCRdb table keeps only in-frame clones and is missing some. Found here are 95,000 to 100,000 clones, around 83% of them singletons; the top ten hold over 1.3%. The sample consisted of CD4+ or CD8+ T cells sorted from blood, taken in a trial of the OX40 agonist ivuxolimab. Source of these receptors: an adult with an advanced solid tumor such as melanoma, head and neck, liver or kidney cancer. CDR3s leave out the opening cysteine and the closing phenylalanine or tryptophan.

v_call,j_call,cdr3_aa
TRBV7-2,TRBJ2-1,ASSIRRLAGYNEQF
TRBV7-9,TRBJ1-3,ASSSREAESGNTIY
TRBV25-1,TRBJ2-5,ASSPKGTEETQY
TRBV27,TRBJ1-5,ASSSRQSNQPQH
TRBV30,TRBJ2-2,AWSVPPSQGGITGELF
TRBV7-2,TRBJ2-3,ASSFDPHTDTQY
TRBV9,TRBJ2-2,ASSVVASGTDGELF
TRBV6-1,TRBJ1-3,ASSTTLTAGNTIY
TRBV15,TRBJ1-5,ATSREEYSDQPQH
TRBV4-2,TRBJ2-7,ASSQGPLYEQY
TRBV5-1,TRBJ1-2,ASSLLTQGDGYT
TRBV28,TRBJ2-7,AIQDRAPYEQY
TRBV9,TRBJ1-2,ASSTEGYYGYT
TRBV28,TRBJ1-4,ASNRDRGEKLF
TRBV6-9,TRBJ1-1,ASSLKPGQTEAF
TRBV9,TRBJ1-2,ASTTGLGYGYT
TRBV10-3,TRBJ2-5,ASTSGLDVETQY
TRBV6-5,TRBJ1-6,ASSYRQGEPLH
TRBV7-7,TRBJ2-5,ASSTEGWFKPETQY
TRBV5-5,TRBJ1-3,ASSFGGTGNTIY
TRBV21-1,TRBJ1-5,ASMERQGPASNQPQH
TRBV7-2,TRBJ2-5,ASSPRLAGRQETQY
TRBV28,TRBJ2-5,ASSSSGTEETQY
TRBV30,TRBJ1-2,AWSVLFRTDGYT
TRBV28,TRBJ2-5,ASKEGAEETQY
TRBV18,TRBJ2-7,ASSPSSAASYEQY
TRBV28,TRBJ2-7,ASGQGVHEQY
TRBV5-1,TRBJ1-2,ASSEEQGHYGYT